The rows below give T cell receptor beta chains drawn from one sample of a study of blood T cell repertoires in COVID-19. Repertoires were generated with immunoSEQ multiplex PCR, while TCRdb's copy carries only in-frame clones and drops some. Among around 340,000 clones, 89% were seen once, and the ten largest hold 3% to 4%. Sequencing was performed on peripheral blood. These receptors came from a woman aged 60-75 years with COVID-19, enrolled during active disease. Both conserved end residues are part of each CDR3. A D gene is named only where the DNA matches it firmly. Clone size appears in some rows only: once, few, many, or a class for an expanded clone.

-	TRBV19	-	TRBJ1-2	CASSPQADNYGYTF	TGTGCCAGTAGCCCACAGGCGGATAACTATGGCTACACCTTC
-	TRBV3-1/TRBV3-2	-	TRBJ2-7	CASSQEGGAEQYF	TGTGCCAGCAGCCAAGAGGGGGGAGCGGAGCAGTACTTC
-	TRBV2	-	TRBJ1-1	CASKDNGLMNTEAFF	TGTGCCAGCAAGGATAACGGGTTGATGAACACTGAAGCTTTCTTT
-	TRBV30	-	TRBJ1-6	CAWRIPGEDYSPLHF	TGTGCCTGGAGAATCCCCGGGGAGGATTATTCACCCCTCCACTTT
once	TRBV9	TRBD1	TRBJ1-2	CASTLHDRDEANYGYTF	TGTGCCAGCACCCTCCACGACAGGGATGAGGCTAACTATGGCTACACCTTC
few	TRBV3-1/TRBV3-2	-	TRBJ2-5	CASSAGRQKTQYF	TGTGCCAGCAGCGCGGGCCGCCAGAAGACCCAGTACTTC
-	TRBV29-1	-	TRBJ1-1	CSVEGNEDEAFF	TGCAGCGTTGAAGGGAACGAGGATGAAGCTTTCTTT
-	TRBV6-5	-	TRBJ1-6	CASSYYGTGGSPLHF	TGTGCCAGCAGTTACTACGGGACCGGGGGATCACCCCTCCACTTT
-	TRBV7-9	-	TRBJ2-7	CASSFGNEQYF	TGTGCCAGCAGTTTCGGTAACGAGCAGTACTTC
-	TRBV6-1	-	TRBJ1-2	CASSEMRYGYTF	TGTGCCAGCAGTGAAATGAGGTATGGCTACACCTTC
-	TRBV27	TRBD1	TRBJ1-2	CASSDRGPNYGYTF	TGTGCCAGCAGTGACAGGGGGCCGAACTATGGCTACACCTTC
-	TRBV4-1	-	TRBJ2-3	CASSQEGRGETSTDTQYF	TGCGCCAGCAGCCAAGAAGGGCGGGGAGAAACTAGCACAGATACGCAGTATTTT
-	TRBV6-1	TRBD1	TRBJ1-5	CASSGKQGQGVIKSGQPQHF	TGTGCCAGCAGTGGAAAGCAGGGACAGGGGGTAATTAAAAGTGGTCAGCCCCAGCATTTT
-	TRBV27	TRBD1	TRBJ1-1	CASSPSGQGSLGGF	TGTGCCAGCAGTCCATCGGGACAGGGCTCATTGGGGGGGTTT
-	TRBV5-1	TRBD1	TRBJ1-3	CASSTGDTFSGNTIYF	TGCGCCAGCAGCACAGGGGACACCTTCTCTGGAAACACCATATATTTT
-	TRBV11-2	-	TRBJ1-1	CASTSGVTEAFF	TGTGCCAGCACTTCGGGGGTCACTGAAGCTTTCTTT
-	TRBV2	TRBD1	TRBJ1-2	CASRADRGGRMNGYTF	TGTGCCAGCAGAGCGGACAGGGGCGGGAGGATGAACGGCTACACCTTC
-	TRBV28	-	TRBJ1-2	CASSPPGNYGYTF	TGTGCCAGCAGTCCCCCAGGGAACTATGGCTACACCTTC
-	TRBV19	-	TRBJ1-1	CASTLRGGVRAFF	TGTGCCAGTACTCTAAGGGGGGGAGTTCGAGCTTTCTTT
-	TRBV6-5	-	TRBJ1-3	CASSYSGGQGNTIYF	TGTGCCAGCAGTTACTCAGGAGGGCAAGGAAACACCATATATTTT
-	TRBV11-3	-	TRBJ2-1	CASSPGDKNNEQFF	TGTGCCAGCAGCCCAGGCGACAAGAACAATGAGCAGTTCTTC
-	TRBV5-1	TRBD1	TRBJ1-1	CASSPPGQGMNTEAFF	TGCGCCAGCAGCCCGCCGGGACAGGGAATGAACACTGAAGCTTTCTTT
-	TRBV28	-	TRBJ1-1	CASSRNTEAFF	TGTGCCAGCAGTCGGAACACTGAAGCTTTCTTT
-	TRBV6-6	TRBD1	TRBJ1-4	CASSPGTANEKLFF	TGTGCCAGCAGCCCCGGGACAGCTAATGAAAAACTGTTTTTT
-	TRBV5-8	-	TRBJ1-2	CASSLAQGFYGYTF	TGTGCCAGCAGCTTGGCTCAGGGGTTCTATGGCTACACCTTC
-	TRBV2	-	TRBJ1-6	CASTATADNNSPLHF	TGTGCCAGCACCGCGACAGCTGATAATAATTCACCCCTCCACTTT
-	TRBV3-1/TRBV3-2	TRBD1	TRBJ2-3	CASSQGYGTVYTDTQYF	TGTGCCAGCAGCCAAGGCTATGGGACAGTATACACAGATACGCAGTATTTT
-	TRBV4-1	-	TRBJ2-7	CASSQKGNEQYF	TGCGCCAGCAGCCAAAAGGGGAACGAGCAGTACTTC
-	TRBV28	-	TRBJ2-7	CASFSSSAYEQYF	TGTGCCAGCTTCAGTTCCAGCGCCTACGAGCAGTACTTC
-	TRBV7-9	TRBD1	TRBJ1-2	CASSQSGTASNYGYTF	TGTGCCAGCAGCCAGTCAGGGACAGCCTCTAACTATGGCTACACCTTC
once	TRBV5-1	TRBD1	TRBJ1-4	CASSLRDSYATNEKLFF	TGCGCCAGCAGCCTAAGGGACAGTTATGCAACTAATGAAAAACTGTTTTTT
-	TRBV7-8	TRBD1	TRBJ1-5	CASSPRGDIDQPQHF	TGTGCCAGCAGCCCCAGGGGGGACATTGATCAGCCCCAGCATTTT
-	TRBV2	TRBD1	TRBJ2-7	CASSETGTGAYEQYF	TGTGCCAGCAGTGAAACGGGGACAGGAGCCTACGAGCAGTACTTC
-	TRBV5-5	-	TRBJ2-2	CASSSRAWGAGELFF	TGTGCCAGCAGCTCAAGGGCTTGGGGGGCCGGGGAGCTGTTTTTT
-	TRBV29-1	-	TRBJ1-1	CSLRVSGNTEAFF	TGCAGCCTCAGGGTTTCGGGGAACACTGAAGCTTTCTTT
once	TRBV28	TRBD1	TRBJ2-3	CASSLVQGTDTQYF	TGTGCCAGCAGTTTAGTACAGGGGACAGATACGCAGTATTTT
-	TRBV19	TRBD1	TRBJ1-2	CASSNPGQGFSYTF	TGTGCCAGTAGCAACCCGGGACAGGGGTTCAGCTACACCTTC
-	TRBV2	TRBD1	TRBJ1-1	CASSVGQVGTEAFF	TGTGCCAGCAGTGTAGGACAGGTGGGCACTGAAGCTTTCTTT
-	TRBV3-1/TRBV3-2	TRBD2	TRBJ2-5	CASSRRTSGVSETQYF	TGTGCCAGCAGCCGGCGGACTAGCGGGGTCTCGGAGACCCAGTACTTC
-	TRBV7-9	TRBD1	TRBJ2-3	CASSSGTGEGTQYF	TGTGCCAGCAGCTCCGGGACAGGGGAGGGCACGCAGTATTTT
-	TRBV28	TRBD1	TRBJ1-2	CASSFNAGTGGGYTF	TGTGCCAGCAGTTTCAACGCCGGGACAGGGGGTGGCTACACCTTC
-	TRBV28	TRBD2	TRBJ2-2	CASSPAGTGGGIVGELFF	TGTGCCAGCAGTCCCGCCGGAACGGGCGGGGGGATAGTCGGGGAGCTGTTTTTT
-	TRBV7-6	TRBD2	TRBJ2-2	CASSSGGARTGELFF	TGTGCCAGCAGCTCCGGGGGGGCCCGGACCGGGGAGCTGTTTTTT
-	TRBV10-3	-	TRBJ1-1	CAISVRGADTEAFF	TGTGCCATCAGTGTACGGGGGGCGGACACTGAAGCTTTCTTT
-	TRBV7-2	-	TRBJ1-3	CASSLGPDSSGNTIYF	TGTGCCAGCAGTTTGGGCCCGGACAGCTCTGGAAACACCATATATTTT